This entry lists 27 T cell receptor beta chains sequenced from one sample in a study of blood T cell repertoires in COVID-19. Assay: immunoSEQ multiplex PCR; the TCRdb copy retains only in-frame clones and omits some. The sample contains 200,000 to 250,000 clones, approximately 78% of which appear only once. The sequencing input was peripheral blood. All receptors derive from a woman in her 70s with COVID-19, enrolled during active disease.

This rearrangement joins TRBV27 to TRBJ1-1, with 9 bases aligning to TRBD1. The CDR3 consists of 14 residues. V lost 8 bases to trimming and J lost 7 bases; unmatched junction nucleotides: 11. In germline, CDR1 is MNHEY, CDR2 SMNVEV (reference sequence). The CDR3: CASSLTGGKREAFF. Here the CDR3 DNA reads TGTGCCAGCTCTTTGACAGGGGGAAAACGTGAAGCTTTCTTT.

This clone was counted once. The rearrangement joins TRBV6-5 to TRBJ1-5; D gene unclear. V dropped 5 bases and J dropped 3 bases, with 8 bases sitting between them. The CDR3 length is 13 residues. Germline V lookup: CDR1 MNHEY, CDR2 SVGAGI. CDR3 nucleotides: TGTGCCAGCAGTAATAGTTACAATCAGCCCCAGCATTTT. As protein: CASSNSYNQPQHF.

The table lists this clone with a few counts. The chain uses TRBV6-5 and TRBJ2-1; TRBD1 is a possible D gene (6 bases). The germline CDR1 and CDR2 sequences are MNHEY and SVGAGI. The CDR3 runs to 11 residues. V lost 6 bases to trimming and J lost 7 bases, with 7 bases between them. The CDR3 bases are TGTGCCAGCAGGACAGGAAATGAGCAGTTCTTC. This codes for CASRTGNEQFF.

The CDR3 spells CAISRDSYEQYF. The DNA of the CDR3 is TGTGCCATCAGTCGGGACAGCTACGAGCAGTACTTC. The chain links TRBV10-3 to TRBJ2-7, with 7 nucleotides matching TRBD1. This CDR3 has 12 amino acids. Germline trimming cut 5 bases from V and 3 bases from J; bases unmatched to any gene: 1. Germline CDR1 ENHRY, CDR2 SYGVKD.

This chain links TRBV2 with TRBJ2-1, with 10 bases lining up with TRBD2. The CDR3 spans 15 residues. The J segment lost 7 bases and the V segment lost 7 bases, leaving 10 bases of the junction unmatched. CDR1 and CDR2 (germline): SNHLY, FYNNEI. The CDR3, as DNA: TGTGCCAGCAAAGACCCTAGCGGGAGCAAGAATGAGCAGTTCTTC. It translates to CASKDPSGSKNEQFF. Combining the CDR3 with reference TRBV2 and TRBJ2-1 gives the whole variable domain EPEVTQTPSHQVTQMGQEVILRCVPISNHLYFYWYRQILGQKVEFLVSFYNNEISEKSEIFDDQFSVERPDGSNFTLKIRSTKLEDSAMYFCASKDPSGSKNEQFFGPGTRLTVL.

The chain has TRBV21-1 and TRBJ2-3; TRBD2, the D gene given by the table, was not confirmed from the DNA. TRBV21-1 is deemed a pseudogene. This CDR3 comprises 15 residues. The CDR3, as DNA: TGTGCTTGGAGGGAGAGAGGGCCGCCCACAGATACGCAGTATTTT. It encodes CAWRERGPPTDTQYF.

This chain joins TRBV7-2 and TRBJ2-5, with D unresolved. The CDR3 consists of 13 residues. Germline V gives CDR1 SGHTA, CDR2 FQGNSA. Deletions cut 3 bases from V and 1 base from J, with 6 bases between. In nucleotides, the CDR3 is TGTGCCAGCAGCTTCCACACCCAAGAGACCCAGTACTTC. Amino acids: CASSFHTQETQYF.

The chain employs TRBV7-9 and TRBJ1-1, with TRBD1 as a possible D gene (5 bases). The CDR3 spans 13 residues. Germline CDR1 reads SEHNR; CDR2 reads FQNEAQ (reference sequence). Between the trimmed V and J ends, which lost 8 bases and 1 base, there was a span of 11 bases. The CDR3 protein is CASSVQGNTEAFF. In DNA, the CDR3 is TGTGCCAGCTCTGTGCAGGGGAACACTGAAGCTTTCTTT.

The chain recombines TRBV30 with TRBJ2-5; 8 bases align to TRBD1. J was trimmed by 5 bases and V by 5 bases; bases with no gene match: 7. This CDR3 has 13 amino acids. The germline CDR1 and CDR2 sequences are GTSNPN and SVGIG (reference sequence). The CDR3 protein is CAWGGQVRETQYF. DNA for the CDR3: TGTGCCTGGGGGGGACAGGTCAGGGAGACCCAGTACTTC.

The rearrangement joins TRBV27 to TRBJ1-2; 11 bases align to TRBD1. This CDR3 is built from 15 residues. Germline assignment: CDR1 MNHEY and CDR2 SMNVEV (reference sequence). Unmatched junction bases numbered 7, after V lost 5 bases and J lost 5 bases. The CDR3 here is CASSRPGQGVYGYTF. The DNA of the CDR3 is TGTGCCAGCAGTAGACCGGGACAGGGGGTATATGGCTACACCTTC.

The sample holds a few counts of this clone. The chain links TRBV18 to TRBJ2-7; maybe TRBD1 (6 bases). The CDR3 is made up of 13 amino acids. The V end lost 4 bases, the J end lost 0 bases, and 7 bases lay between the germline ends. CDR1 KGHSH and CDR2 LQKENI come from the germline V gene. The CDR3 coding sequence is TGTGCCAGCTCACAGGACAGCTCCTACGAGCAGTACTTC. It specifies CASSQDSSYEQYF. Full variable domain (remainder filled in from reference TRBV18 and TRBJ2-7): NAGVMQNPRHLVRRRGQEARLRCSPMKGHSHVYWYRQLPEEGLKFMVYLQKENIIDESGMPKERFSAEFPKEGPSILRIQQVVRGDSAAYFCASSQDSSYEQYFGPGTRLTVT.

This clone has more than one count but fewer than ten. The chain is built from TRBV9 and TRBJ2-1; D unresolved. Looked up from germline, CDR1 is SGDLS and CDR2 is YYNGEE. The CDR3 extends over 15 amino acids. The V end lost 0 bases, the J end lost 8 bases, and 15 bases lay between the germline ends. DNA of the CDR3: TGTGCCAGCAGCGTAGCCCCTGGTAGTCCCTATGAGCAGTTCTTC. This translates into CASSVAPGSPYEQFF. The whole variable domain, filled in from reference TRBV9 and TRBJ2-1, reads DSGVTQTPKHLITATGQRVTLRCSPRSGDLSVYWYQQSLDQGLQFLIQYYNGEERAKGNILERFSAQQFPDLHSELNLSSLELGDSALYFCASSVAPGSPYEQFFGPGTRLTVL.

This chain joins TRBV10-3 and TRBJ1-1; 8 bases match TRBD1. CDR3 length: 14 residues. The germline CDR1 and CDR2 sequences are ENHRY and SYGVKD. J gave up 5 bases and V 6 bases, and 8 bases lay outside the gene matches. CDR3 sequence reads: CAIRRTGSMTEAFF. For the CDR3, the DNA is TGTGCCATCAGAAGGACAGGGAGTATGACTGAAGCTTTCTTT.

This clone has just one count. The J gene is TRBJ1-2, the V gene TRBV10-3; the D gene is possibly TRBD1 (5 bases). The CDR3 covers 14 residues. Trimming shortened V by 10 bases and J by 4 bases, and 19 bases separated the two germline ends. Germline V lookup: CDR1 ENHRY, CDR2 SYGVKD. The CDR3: CATKPSGGVYGYTF. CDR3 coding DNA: TGTGCCACCAAGCCCAGCGGGGGAGTCTATGGCTACACCTTC.

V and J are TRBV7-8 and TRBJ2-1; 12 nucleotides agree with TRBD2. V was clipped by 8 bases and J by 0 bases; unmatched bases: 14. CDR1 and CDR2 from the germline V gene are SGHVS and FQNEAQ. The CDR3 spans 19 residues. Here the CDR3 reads CASPPPGTSGPSSYNEQFF. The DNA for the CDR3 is TGTGCCAGCCCACCCCCCGGGACTAGCGGGCCATCCTCCTACAATGAGCAGTTCTTC.

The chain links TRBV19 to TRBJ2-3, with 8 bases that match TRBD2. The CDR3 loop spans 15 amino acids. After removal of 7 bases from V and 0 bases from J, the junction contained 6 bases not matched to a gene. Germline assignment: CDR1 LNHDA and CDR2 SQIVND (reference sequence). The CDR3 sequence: CASKSGGPSTDTQYF. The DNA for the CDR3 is TGTGCCAGTAAAAGCGGGGGCCCTAGCACAGATACGCAGTATTTT.

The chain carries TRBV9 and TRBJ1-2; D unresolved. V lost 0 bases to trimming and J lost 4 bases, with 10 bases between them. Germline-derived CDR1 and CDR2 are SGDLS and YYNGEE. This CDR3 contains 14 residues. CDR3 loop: CASSVDSKAYGYTF. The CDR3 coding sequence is TGTGCCAGCAGCGTAGACAGTAAGGCCTATGGCTACACCTTC.

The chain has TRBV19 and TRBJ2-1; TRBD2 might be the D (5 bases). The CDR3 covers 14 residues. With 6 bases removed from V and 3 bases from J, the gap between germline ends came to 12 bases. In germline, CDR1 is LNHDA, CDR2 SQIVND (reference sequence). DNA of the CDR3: TGTGCCAGTAGCCCCCTCGGACTCTACAATGAGCAGTTCTTC. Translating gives CASSPLGLYNEQFF.

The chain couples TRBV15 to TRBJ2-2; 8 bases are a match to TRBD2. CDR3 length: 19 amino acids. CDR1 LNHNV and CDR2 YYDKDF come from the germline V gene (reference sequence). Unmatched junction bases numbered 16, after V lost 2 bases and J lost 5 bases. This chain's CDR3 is CATSRPRGAGAFKTGELFF. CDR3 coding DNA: TGTGCCACCAGCAGACCTCGAGGAGCGGGAGCTTTTAAGACCGGGGAGCTGTTTTTT.

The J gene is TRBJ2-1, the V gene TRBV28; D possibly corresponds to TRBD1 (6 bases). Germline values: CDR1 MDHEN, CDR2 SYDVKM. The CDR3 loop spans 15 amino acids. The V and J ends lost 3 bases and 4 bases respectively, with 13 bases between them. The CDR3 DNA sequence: TGTGCCAGCAGTTTCTGGGGGCAGGGGTACAATGAGCAGTTCTTC. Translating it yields CASSFWGQGYNEQFF.

This CDR3 reads CASSWRSFGPSTDTQYF. The CDR3 DNA reads as TGTGCCAGCAGTTGGCGGAGTTTTGGTCCGAGCACAGATACGCAGTATTTT. The genes are TRBV28 and TRBJ2-3, with D unresolved. This CDR3 comprises 17 residues. The V gene's germline CDR1 is MDHEN and CDR2 SYDVKM. V was clipped by 4 bases and J by 0 bases, with 17 bases between them.

CDR3 region: CASSVGGLAGASEQYF. The CDR3 DNA reads TGTGCCAGCAGCGTTGGCGGACTAGCGGGGGCTAGCGAGCAGTACTTC. The rearrangement joins TRBV9 to TRBJ2-7; 13 bases agree with TRBD2. Per the germline V gene, CDR1 is SGDLS and CDR2 is YYNGEE. V gave up 2 bases and J gave up 6 bases; unmatched junction bases: 8. The CDR3 totals 16 residues.

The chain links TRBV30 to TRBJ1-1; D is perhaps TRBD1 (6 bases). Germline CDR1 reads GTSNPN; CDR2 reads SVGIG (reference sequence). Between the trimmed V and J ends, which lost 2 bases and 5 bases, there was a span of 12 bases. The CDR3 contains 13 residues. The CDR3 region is CAWSSQGGTEAFF. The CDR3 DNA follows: TGTGCCTGGAGTTCACAGGGAGGGACTGAAGCTTTCTTT. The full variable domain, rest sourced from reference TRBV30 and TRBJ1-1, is SQTIHQWPATLVQPVGSPLSLECTVEGTSNPNLYWYRQAAGRGLQLLFYSVGIGQISSEVPQNLSASRPQDRQFILSSKKLLLSDSGFYLCAWSSQGGTEAFFGQGTRLTVV.

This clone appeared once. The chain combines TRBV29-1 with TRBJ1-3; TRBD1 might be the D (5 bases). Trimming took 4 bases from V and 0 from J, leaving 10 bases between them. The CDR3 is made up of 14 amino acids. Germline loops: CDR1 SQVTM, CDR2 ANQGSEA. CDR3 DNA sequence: TGCAGCGTTGCGGGGGGGAACTCTGGAAACACCATATATTTT. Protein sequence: CSVAGGNSGNTIYF.

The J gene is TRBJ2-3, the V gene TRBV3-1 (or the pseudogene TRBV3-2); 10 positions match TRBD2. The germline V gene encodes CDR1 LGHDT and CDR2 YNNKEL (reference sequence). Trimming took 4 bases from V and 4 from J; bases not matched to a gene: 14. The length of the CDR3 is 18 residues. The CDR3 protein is CASSRPARLAGESDTQYF. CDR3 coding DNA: TGTGCCAGCAGCCGGCCGGCTCGGCTAGCGGGAGAGTCAGATACGCAGTATTTT.

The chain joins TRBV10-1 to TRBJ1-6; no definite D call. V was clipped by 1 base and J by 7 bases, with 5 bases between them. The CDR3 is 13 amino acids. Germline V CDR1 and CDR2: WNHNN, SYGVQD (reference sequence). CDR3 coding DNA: TGCGCCAGCAGTGAGTTTCTAAATTCACCCCTCCACTTT. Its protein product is CASSEFLNSPLHF.

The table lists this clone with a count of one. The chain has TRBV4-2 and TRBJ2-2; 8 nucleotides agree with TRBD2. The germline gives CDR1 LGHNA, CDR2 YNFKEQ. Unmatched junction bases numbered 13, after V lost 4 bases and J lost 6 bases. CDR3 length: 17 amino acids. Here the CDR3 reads CASSRFLGLVSSGELFF. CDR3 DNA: TGTGCCAGCAGCCGATTTTTGGGACTAGTATCATCCGGGGAGCTGTTTTTT.